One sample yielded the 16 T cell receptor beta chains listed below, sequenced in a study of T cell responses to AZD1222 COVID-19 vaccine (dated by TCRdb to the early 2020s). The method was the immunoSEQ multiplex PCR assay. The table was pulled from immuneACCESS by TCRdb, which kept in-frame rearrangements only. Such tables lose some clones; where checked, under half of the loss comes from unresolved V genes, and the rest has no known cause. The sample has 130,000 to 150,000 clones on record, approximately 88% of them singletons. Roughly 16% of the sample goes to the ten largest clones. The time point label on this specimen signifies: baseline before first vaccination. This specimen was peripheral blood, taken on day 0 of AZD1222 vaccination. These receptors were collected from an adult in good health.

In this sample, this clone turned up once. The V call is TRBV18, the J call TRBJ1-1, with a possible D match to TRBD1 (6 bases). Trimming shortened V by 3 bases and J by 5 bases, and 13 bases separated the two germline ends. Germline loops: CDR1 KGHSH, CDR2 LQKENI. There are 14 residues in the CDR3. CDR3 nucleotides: TGTGCCAGCTCACCTGCGGAGGGGGTGACTGAAGCTTTCTTT. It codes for CASSPAEGVTEAFF.

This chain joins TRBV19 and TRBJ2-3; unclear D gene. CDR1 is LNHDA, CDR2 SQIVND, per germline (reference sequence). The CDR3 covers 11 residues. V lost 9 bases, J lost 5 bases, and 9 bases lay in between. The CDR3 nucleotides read TGTGCCAGCTCCCTAGGAGATACGCAGTATTTT. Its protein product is CASSLGDTQYF. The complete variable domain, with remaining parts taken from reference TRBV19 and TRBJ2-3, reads DGGITQSPKYLFRKEGQNVTLSCEQNLNHDAMYWYRQDPGQGLRLIYYSQIVNDFQKGDIAEGYSVSREKKESFPLTVTSAQKNPTAFYLCASSLGDTQYFGPGTRLTVL.

The CDR3 spells CASITYGGPVLEAFF. CDR3 nucleotides: TGTGCCAGCATCACGTACGGGGGGCCGGTACTTGAAGCTTTCTTT. This sequence joins TRBV28 and TRBJ1-1, with a possible D match to TRBD1 (6 bases). The V and J ends lost 7 bases and 7 bases respectively, with 22 bases between them. Germline loops: CDR1 MDHEN, CDR2 SYDVKM. CDR3 size: 15 residues.

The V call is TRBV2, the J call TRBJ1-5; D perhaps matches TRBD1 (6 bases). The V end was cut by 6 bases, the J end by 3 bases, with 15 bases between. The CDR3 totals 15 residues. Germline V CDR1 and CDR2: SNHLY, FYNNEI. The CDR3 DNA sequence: TGTGCCAGCAGCCGAAGGGGGGACTCCAATCAGCCCCAGCATTTT. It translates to CASSRRGDSNQPQHF.

In DNA, the CDR3 is TGTGCCAGCAGTTTAAGACCGGGGGAGGGACGCTATGGCTACACCTTC. Residues: CASSLRPGEGRYGYTF. This sequence joins TRBV6-2 or TRBV6-3 and TRBJ1-2, with D tentatively TRBD1 (5 bases). CDR3 length: 16 amino acids. The V gene lost 4 bases and the J gene lost 4 bases, with 19 bases spanning the gap. CDR1 and CDR2 from the germline V gene are MNHEY and SVGEGT.

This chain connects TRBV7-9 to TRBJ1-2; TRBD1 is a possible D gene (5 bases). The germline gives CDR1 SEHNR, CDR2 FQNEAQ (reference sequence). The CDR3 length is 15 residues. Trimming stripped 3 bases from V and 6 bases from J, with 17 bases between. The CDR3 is CASSLNVVQGHGYTF. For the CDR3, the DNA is TGTGCCAGCAGCTTGAACGTGGTTCAGGGCCATGGCTACACCTTC.

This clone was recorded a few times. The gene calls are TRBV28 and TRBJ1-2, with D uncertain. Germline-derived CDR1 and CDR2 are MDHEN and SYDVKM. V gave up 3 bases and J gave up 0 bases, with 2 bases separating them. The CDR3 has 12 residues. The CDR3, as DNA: TGTGCCAGCAGTTTCCCTAACTATGGCTACACCTTC. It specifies CASSFPNYGYTF.

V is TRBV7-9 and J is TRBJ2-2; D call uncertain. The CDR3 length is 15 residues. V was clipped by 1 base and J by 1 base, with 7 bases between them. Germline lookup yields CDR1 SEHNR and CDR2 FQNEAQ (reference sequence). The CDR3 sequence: CASSLVGRNTGELFF. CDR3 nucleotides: TGTGCCAGCAGCTTAGTTGGGCGGAACACCGGGGAGCTGTTTTTT.

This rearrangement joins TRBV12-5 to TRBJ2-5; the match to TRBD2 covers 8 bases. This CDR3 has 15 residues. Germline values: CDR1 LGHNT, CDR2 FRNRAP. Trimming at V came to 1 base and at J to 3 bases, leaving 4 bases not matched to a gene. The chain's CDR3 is CASGLGTSGEETQYF. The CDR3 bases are TGTGCTAGTGGTTTGGGCACTAGCGGCGAAGAGACCCAGTACTTC.

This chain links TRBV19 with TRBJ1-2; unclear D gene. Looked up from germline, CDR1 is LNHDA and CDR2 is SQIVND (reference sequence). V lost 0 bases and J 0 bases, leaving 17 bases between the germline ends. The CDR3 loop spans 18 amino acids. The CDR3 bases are TGTGCCAGTAGTATAGACACCGTCTGGGCATCGTCTAACTATGGCTACACCTTC. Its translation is CASSIDTVWASSNYGYTF.

CDR3 residues: CASATGGSVSVDTQYF. CDR3 in DNA: TGTGCCAGCGCAACAGGGGGATCTGTTAGTGTGGATACGCAGTATTTT. V gene TRBV3-1 (or the pseudogene TRBV3-2) combines with J gene TRBJ2-3; 8 bases are a match to TRBD1. Germline V gene data show CDR1 as LGHDT and CDR2 as YNNKEL (reference sequence). The J segment lost 6 bases and the V segment lost 8 bases, leaving 16 bases of the junction unmatched. This CDR3 has 16 amino acids.

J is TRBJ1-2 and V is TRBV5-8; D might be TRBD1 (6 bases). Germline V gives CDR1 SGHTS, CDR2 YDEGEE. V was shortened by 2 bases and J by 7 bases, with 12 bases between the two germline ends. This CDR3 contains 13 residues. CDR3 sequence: CASSFLRGTGYTF. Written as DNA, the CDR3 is TGTGCCAGCAGCTTCCTAAGGGGGACTGGCTACACCTTC.

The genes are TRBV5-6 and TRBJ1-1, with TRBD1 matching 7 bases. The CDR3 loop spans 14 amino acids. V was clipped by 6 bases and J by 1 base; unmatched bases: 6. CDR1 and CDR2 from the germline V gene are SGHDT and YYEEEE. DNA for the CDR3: TGTGCCAGCACCCTGGGGACAGCGAACACTGAAGCTTTCTTT. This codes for CASTLGTANTEAFF.

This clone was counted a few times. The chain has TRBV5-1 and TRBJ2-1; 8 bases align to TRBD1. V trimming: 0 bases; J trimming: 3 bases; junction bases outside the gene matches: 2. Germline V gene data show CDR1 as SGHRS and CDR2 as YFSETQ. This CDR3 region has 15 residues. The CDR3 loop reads CASSLEGQDYNEQFF. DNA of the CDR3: TGCGCCAGCAGCTTGGAGGGACAGGACTACAATGAGCAGTTCTTC.

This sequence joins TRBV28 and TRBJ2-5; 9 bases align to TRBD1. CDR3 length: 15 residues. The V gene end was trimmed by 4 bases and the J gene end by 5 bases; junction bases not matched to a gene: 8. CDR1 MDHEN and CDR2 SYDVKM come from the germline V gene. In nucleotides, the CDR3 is TGTGCCAGCAGTTGGGGGACAGGGAGTGGGGAGACCCAGTACTTC. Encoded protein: CASSWGTGSGETQYF.

The CDR3 here is CASSPGQGTSGYTF. Here the CDR3 DNA reads TGCGCCAGCAGCCCCGGACAGGGAACTTCTGGCTACACCTTC. V usage is TRBV4-3 and J usage is TRBJ1-2; 8 nucleotides agree with TRBD1. The V and J ends lost 4 bases and 7 bases, in that order; junction bases with no gene match: 8. Germline V gene lookup returns CDR1 LGHNA and CDR2 YSLEER. The length of the CDR3 is 14 residues.